The sequence of this T cell receptor (beta chain) was determined in a study of OX40 agonist ivuxolimab in advanced cancers. As for the study in general: Patients were dosed intravenously with ivuxolimab at 0.01 to 10 mg/kg every 2 weeks. The group had a mean age of 60 years, ranged from about 23 to 85, and was roughly 80% male. Overall study results and limits: The CD4+ and CD8+ T cells in the blood had expanded clonally by week 6 at 0.1 to 3.0 mg/kg.

With respect to this clone: Its cognate antigen is unknown.

Germline V lookup: CDR1 SGHNT, CDR2 YYREEE (reference sequence). The CDR3 spans 15 residues. Losses at the gene ends were 0 bases for V and 6 bases for J; bases not matched to a gene: 6. Patients were ruled out by autoimmune disease history or systemic immunosuppression. Clones were sequenced by immunoSEQ multiplex PCR, and TCRdb holds only the in-frame ones, with some missing. Among tens of thousands of clones listed, about 88% were seen once. The sequenced sample was CD4+ or CD8+ T cells sorted from blood, obtained in a trial of the OX40 agonist ivuxolimab. The sequence derives from an adult with an advanced solid tumor such as melanoma, head and neck, liver or kidney cancer. The V and J genes are TRBV5-4 and TRBJ2-5; 9 bases agree with TRBD1. CDR3 sequence (DNA): TGTGCCAGCAGCTTGGGGACAGGGGAGGTAAAGACCCAGTACTTC. This translates into CASSLGTGEVKTQYF.